Listed below are T cell receptor beta chains from one sample, sequenced in a study of cytomegalovirus exposure and HLA in healthy donors. Repertoires were generated with immunoSEQ multiplex PCR, while TCRdb's copy carries only in-frame clones and drops some. The sample carries around 100,000 clones, 85% recorded once. Source material: PBMCs. The receptors derive from a young man in good health and CMV-seropositive. The CDR3 runs from the conserved cysteine through the conserved F or W. A D gene is named only where the DNA matches it firmly. Size is stated for part of the rows, as once, few or many counts, or as a class when the clone is expanded.

abundance | j_gene | d_gene | v_gene | CDR3nt | CDR3aa
once | TRBJ1-5 | TRBD1 | TRBV30 | TGTGCCTGGAGTGAAACCAGGGGGCAAGGCAATCAGCCCCAGCATTTT | CAWSETRGQGNQPQHF
- | TRBJ1-3 | - | TRBV21-1 | TGTGCCAGCAGCACAAGACAGGGTTTAAGAAACACCATATATTTT | CASSTRQGLRNTIYF
- | TRBJ2-3 | TRBD2 | TRBV10-3 | TGTGCCATCAAACTAGGCCTAGCGGGTGTAGATACGCAGTATTTT | CAIKLGLAGVDTQYF
- | TRBJ2-7 | TRBD2 | TRBV6-5 | TGTGCCAGCAGTTACTCTAGCGGGGTAAGCTCCTACGAGCAGTACTTC | CASSYSSGVSSYEQYF
- | TRBJ1-2 | - | TRBV5-1 | TGCGCCAGCAGCTCAGGTGGCTATGGCTACACCTTC | CASSSGGYGYTF
- | TRBJ2-4 | - | TRBV27 | TGTGCCAGCAGTCTACCCCCAGACTTGGGTGACATTCAGTACTTC | CASSLPPDLGDIQYF
few | TRBJ1-2 | TRBD1 | TRBV11-1 | TGTGCCAGCAGCCACCGACAGGGGGCTACGGGCTATGGCTACACCTTC | CASSHRQGATGYGYTF
- | TRBJ1-4 | - | TRBV5-1 | TGCGCCAGCAGCTTGACCAGCGGACCAACTAATGAAAAACTGTTTTTT | CASSLTSGPTNEKLFF
- | TRBJ2-1 | TRBD1 | TRBV7-2 | TGTGCCAGCAGCTCCACCGGGACAGGTGCTTACAATGAGCAGTTCTTC | CASSSTGTGAYNEQFF
- | TRBJ1-5 | - | TRBV15 | TGTGCCACCAGCAGAGATACCTCAGGGTCGGATCAGCCCCAGCATTTT | CATSRDTSGSDQPQHF
- | TRBJ2-6 | - | TRBV4-2 | TGTGCCAGCAGCCAAGAAGAAGGGGCTGGGGCCAACGTCCTGACTTTC | CASSQEEGAGANVLTF
- | TRBJ1-1 | - | TRBV28 | TGTGCCAGCAGTTTATTAAAGGGGACTGAAGCTTTCTTT | CASSLLKGTEAFF
- | TRBJ2-1 | TRBD2 | TRBV5-6 | TGTGCCAGCAGCTGGGGACTAGCGGGAGTCGAGGAGCAGTTCTTC | CASSWGLAGVEEQFF
- | TRBJ2-1 | - | TRBV1 | TGCACCAGCAGCCAAGATGGAGGTAGCTCCTACAATGAGCAGTTCTTC | CTSSQDGGSSYNEQFF
once | TRBJ1-2 | - | TRBV7-9 | TGTGCCAGCAGCTTAGCGGGCCGGGGCTACACCTTC | CASSLAGRGYTF
- | TRBJ2-3 | TRBD2 | TRBV5-1 | TGCGCCAGCAACCGAGCGGGAGTTAGGACAGATACGCAGTATTTT | CASNRAGVRTDTQYF
- | TRBJ2-5 | - | TRBV10-3 | TGTGCCACACAGGGCCAAGAGACCCAGTACTTC | CATQGQETQYF
few | TRBJ2-7 | - | TRBV11-2 | TGTGCCAGCAGCACATCCTACGAGCAGTACTTC | CASSTSYEQYF
- | TRBJ2-3 | TRBD1 | TRBV6-1 | TGTGCCAGCAGTACCTCCACAGGGGGTTCAGATACGCAGTATTTT | CASSTSTGGSDTQYF
- | TRBJ1-3 | - | TRBV2 | TGTGCCAGCAGTGAGATGGGGCAGCCTGGAAACACCATATATTTT | CASSEMGQPGNTIYF
- | TRBJ2-1 | - | TRBV7-8 | TGTGCCAGCAGCTTCGGGAGTATGAAGTACAATGAGCAGTTCTTC | CASSFGSMKYNEQFF
- | TRBJ2-1 | - | TRBV7-9 | TGTGCCAGCAGCACTGGCCAGGGTATTAGCTCCTACAATGAGCAGTTCTTC | CASSTGQGISSYNEQFF
- | TRBJ2-1 | TRBD2 | TRBV7-7 | TGTGCCAGCAGCTTGGTTTCAGCGGGGCTGGGCAATGAGCAGTTCTTC | CASSLVSAGLGNEQFF
- | TRBJ1-1 | - | TRBV4-1 | TGCGCCAGCAGCCGGACCCAAGGGAGGGACACTGAAGCTTTCTTT | CASSRTQGRDTEAFF
- | TRBJ1-2 | - | TRBV11-1 | TGTGCCAGCAGCTTGGACAAAGGCTATGGCTACACCTTC | CASSLDKGYGYTF
- | TRBJ2-1 | TRBD2 | TRBV29-1 | TGCAGCGTGGGGGAACTAGCGCCCCAGTTCTTC | CSVGELAPQFF
- | TRBJ2-7 | - | TRBV13 | TGTGCCAGCAGCCGGACAGAAATCTACGAGCAGTACTTC | CASSRTEIYEQYF
once | TRBJ2-1 | TRBD1 | TRBV29-1 | TGCAGCGGTACAGGGGATAATGAGCAGTTCTTC | CSGTGDNEQFF
- | TRBJ2-1 | TRBD2 | TRBV6-1 | TGTGCCAGCAGTGAAGGACTAGCGGGAGCAAATGAGCAGTTCTTC | CASSEGLAGANEQFF
once | TRBJ2-5 | TRBD1 | TRBV15 | TGTGCCACCAGCAGAGAAGGGGGCGCGGAGACCCAGTACTTC | CATSREGGAETQYF
- | TRBJ1-5 | - | TRBV28 | TGTGCCAGCAGGGGGACACCGTATCAGCCCCAGCATTTT | CASRGTPYQPQHF
- | TRBJ1-5 | - | TRBV6-4 | TGTGCCAGCAGTACAGGGCCCAATCAGCCCCAGCATTTT | CASSTGPNQPQHF
- | TRBJ2-7 | TRBD1 | TRBV10-3 | TGTGCCATCAGTGCGATTGACCGGACAGGGGACGAGCAGTACTTC | CAISAIDRTGDEQYF
- | TRBJ2-3 | TRBD2 | TRBV6-1 | TGTGCCAGCAGTGCACCAAACCTAGCGGGAGCAGATACGCAGTATTTT | CASSAPNLAGADTQYF
- | TRBJ2-3 | - | TRBV10-2 | TGCGCCAGCACGAGGGTAGAATCAGATACGCAGTATTTT | CASTRVESDTQYF
- | TRBJ2-5 | - | TRBV6-1 | TGTGCCAGCAGTGAAGGGAACAGCCGGGAGACCCAGTACTTC | CASSEGNSRETQYF
- | TRBJ2-1 | - | TRBV19 | TGTGCCAGTAGTATTCCGGGATTGGATTACAATGAGCAGTTCTTC | CASSIPGLDYNEQFF
- | TRBJ2-7 | - | TRBV18 | TGTGCCAGCTCACCAGGCCAGGGTGAGGACTACGAGCAGTACTTC | CASSPGQGEDYEQYF
- | TRBJ2-7 | TRBD2 | TRBV9 | TGTGCCAGCAGCGGTAGCGGGAGGGCCAACGAGCAGTACTTC | CASSGSGRANEQYF
- | TRBJ2-1 | - | TRBV9 | TGTGCCAGCAGCGTAGGGGGAGAGCTTACAAATGAGCAGTTCTTC | CASSVGGELTNEQFF